Following are 17 T cell receptor beta chains from one sample sequenced in a study of T cells in Graves' hyperthyroidism and ophthalmopathy. RNA transcripts yielded amplified TCR beta CDR3 regions. The primer set for the first-round RT-PCR of the TCR CDR3 was HTBI. MiXCR, run by TCRdb on the multiplex PCR reads, gives a single entry per CDR3 protein. The sample consists of approximately 530,000 distinct CDR3 sequences, about a sixth of them appearing once. Input material: blood. These receptors were obtained from a woman between 18 and 30 years old with Graves' hyperthyroidism.

This clonotype occurred many times. The rearrangement uses TRBV6-2 or TRBV6-3 and TRBJ1-1; D is uncertain. The germline V gene has CDR1 MNHEY and CDR2 SVGEGT. The CDR3 runs to 13 residues. Trimming took 3 bases from V and 4 from J, leaving 9 bases between them. The CDR3 loop reads CASSYGPGTEAFF. DNA for the CDR3: TGTGCCAGCAGTTATGGGCCGGGCACTGAAGCTTTCTTT.

This clonotype appeared a few times. CDR3 bases: TGTGCCAGCAGTCCGCTCTGGACTGGGTTAAGACGGACCCAGTACTTC. Translation gives CASSPLWTGLRRTQYF. V gene TRBV27 combines with J gene TRBJ2-5; the D gene is possibly TRBD2 (5 bases). Germline V gene sequence: CDR1 MNHEY, CDR2 SMNVEV (reference sequence). The CDR3 loop spans 16 amino acids. Trimming took off 5 bases at V and 7 bases at J, with 23 bases between the two ends.

This clonotype was counted ten times or more. The CDR3 DNA is TGCAGCGTATCCCACGACAGTTCACAAGAGACCCAGTACTTC. It translates to CSVSHDSSQETQYF. V gene TRBV29-1 combines with J gene TRBJ2-5, with D possibly TRBD1 on 5 matching bases. V lost 6 bases and J lost 2, with 16 bases in between. The germline gives CDR1 SQVTM, CDR2 ANQGSEA. The CDR3 length is 14 residues.

This clonotype showed up many times. The chain carries TRBV20-1 and TRBJ1-1; D unresolved. The CDR3 totals 15 residues. The V gene's germline CDR1 is DFQATT and CDR2 SNEGSKA (reference sequence). Between the trimmed V and J ends, which lost 4 bases and 4 bases, there was a span of 19 bases. The chain's CDR3 is CSATRDPGSGTEAFF. The CDR3 DNA sequence: TGCAGTGCTACCAGAGACCCGGGTAGCGGCACTGAAGCTTTCTTT.

This clonotype was found a few times. The chain carries TRBV6-1 and TRBJ1-1; tentative D call: TRBD1 (6 bases). The CDR3 extends over 16 amino acids. Germline V gives CDR1 MNHNS, CDR2 SASEGT. The V and J ends lost 5 bases and 0 bases respectively, with 16 bases between them. In nucleotides, the CDR3 is TGTGCCAGCAGTTTGGGGACACCTCCTCTGAACACTGAAGCTTTCTTT. This gives the protein CASSLGTPPLNTEAFF.

The chain couples TRBV19 to TRBJ2-7; the D is unclear. The CDR3 runs 17 residues. With 6 bases removed from V and 1 base from J, the gap between germline ends came to 22 bases. CDR1 is LNHDA, CDR2 SQIVND, per germline (reference sequence). The CDR3: CASSLDRTATESYEQYF. The CDR3 DNA is TGTGCCAGTAGCCTTGATAGGACGGCGACGGAATCCTACGAGCAGTACTTC.

The rearrangement joins TRBV7-9 to TRBJ2-7; tentatively, D is TRBD1 or TRBD2 (5 bases each). Germline CDR1 reads SEHNR; CDR2 reads FQNEAQ (reference sequence). V lost 5 bases to trimming and J lost 0 bases, with 14 bases between them. CDR3 length equals 15 residues. The CDR3 sequence: CASSVGRTYSYEQYF. In nucleotides, the CDR3 is TGTGCCAGCAGCGTGGGACGGACGTACTCCTACGAGCAGTACTTC.

This clonotype was found many times. The V gene is TRBV6-1, the J gene TRBJ1-1; 7 nucleotides line up with TRBD1. The length of the CDR3 is 13 residues. V shed 5 bases and J 1 base; nucleotides not matched to a gene: 1. Germline loops: CDR1 MNHNS, CDR2 SASEGT. The CDR3 sequence: CASSTGANTEAFF. Here the CDR3 DNA reads TGTGCCAGCAGTACAGGGGCGAACACTGAAGCTTTCTTT.

The rearrangement links TRBV18 to TRBJ2-1; D remains ambiguous. CDR1 is KGHSH, CDR2 LQKENI, per germline. Trimming stripped 2 bases from V and 8 bases from J, with 7 bases between. The CDR3 is made up of 12 amino acids. The CDR3 bases are TGTGCCAGCTCACCAAAAGGATATGAGCAGTTCTTC. Protein sequence: CASSPKGYEQFF.

The chain recombines TRBV2 with TRBJ1-5, with D uncertain. The CDR3 is 13 amino acids. Germline CDR1 reads SNHLY; CDR2 reads FYNNEI. The CDR3 DNA reads as TGTGCTTCGGCCGGGCAGTCAGGTCAGCCCCAGCATTTT. Protein product: CASAGQSGQPQHF.

This clonotype was recorded a few times. This chain links TRBV20-1 with TRBJ1-1; TRBD1 might be the D (5 bases). Trimming took off 6 bases at V and 6 bases at J, with 14 bases between the two ends. The CDR3 loop spans 12 amino acids. CDR1 is DFQATT, CDR2 SNEGSKA, per germline (reference sequence). CDR3 loop: CSATRVVAEAFF. CDR3 in DNA: TGCAGTGCAACCAGGGTGGTGGCTGAAGCTTTCTTT.

This chain connects TRBV7-9 to TRBJ2-7, with 8 bases that match TRBD1. Germline V gives CDR1 SEHNR, CDR2 FQNEAQ (reference sequence). After removal of 2 bases from V and 0 bases from J, the junction contained 3 bases not matched to a gene. CDR3 length: 15 residues. DNA for the CDR3: TGTGCCAGCAGCTTACAGGACAGGGTCTCCTACGAGCAGTACTTC. Amino acids: CASSLQDRVSYEQYF.

This clonotype was seen repeatedly, ten times or more. The V and J genes are TRBV28 and TRBJ2-1, with 14 nucleotides matching TRBD2. With 2 bases clipped from V and 4 bases from J, the junction kept 4 bases outside the gene matches. The V gene's germline CDR1 is MDHEN and CDR2 SYDVKM. This CDR3 spans 17 amino acids. The CDR3 DNA is TGTGCCAGCAGTTTAGGGCGGACTAGCGGGAGGTACAATGAGCAGTTCTTC. It is translated as CASSLGRTSGRYNEQFF. Based on the CDR3 plus reference TRBV28 and TRBJ2-1, the full variable domain is DVKVTQSSRYLVKRTGEKVFLECVQDMDHENMFWYRQDPGLGLRLIYFSYDVKMKEKGDIPEGYSVSREKKERFSLILESASTNQTSMYLCASSLGRTSGRYNEQFFGPGTRLTVL.

This clonotype was counted at least ten times. The chain carries TRBV2 and TRBJ2-7; 10 nucleotides match TRBD1. This CDR3 comprises 15 residues. With 6 bases clipped from V and 5 bases from J, the junction kept 10 bases outside the gene matches. Germline lookup yields CDR1 SNHLY and CDR2 FYNNEI. CDR3 bases: TGTGCCAGCAGCCCGGGGGGGACAGGGGCTCACGAGCAGTACTTC. Residues: CASSPGGTGAHEQYF.

To note about this clonotype: A single base separates this from a much larger clone, so it may be a read error. This CDR3 is CASGDGTGGGYRSGYAF. The CDR3 nucleotides are TGTGCCAGCGGGGATGGGACAGGGGGCGGGTACCGGAGTGGCTACGCCTTC. The genes are TRBV27 and TRBJ1-2; TRBD1 matches 12 bases. This CDR3 has 17 residues. CDR1 and CDR2 (germline): MNHEY, SMNVEV (reference sequence).

V usage is TRBV25-1 and J usage is TRBJ1-5; perhaps TRBD1 as D (5 bases). V shed 6 bases and J shed 10 bases, with 16 bases lying between them. Germline loops: CDR1 MGHDK, CDR2 SYGVNS. The CDR3 spans 13 residues. The CDR3 DNA reads as TGTGCCAGCAGATTGACCGGGGACGAACCCCAGCATTTT. Translation: CASRLTGDEPQHF.

The table lists this clonotype with a few counts. The J gene is TRBJ1-2, the V gene TRBV5-6; 7 bases line up with TRBD1. Germline V CDR1 and CDR2: SGHDT, YYEEEE. J was trimmed by 3 bases and V by 4 bases; bases with no gene match: 9. The CDR3 totals 15 residues. The CDR3 DNA sequence: TGTGCCAGCAGCCGAGTGGCAGGGGGACACTATGGCTACACCTTC. This gives the protein CASSRVAGGHYGYTF. The full variable domain, with the rest looked up from reference TRBV5-6 and TRBJ1-2, is DAGVTQSPTHLIKTRGQQVTLRCSPKSGHDTVSWYQQALGQGPQFIFQYYEEEERQRGNFPDRFSGHQFPNYSSELNVNALLLGDSALYLCASSRVAGGHYGYTFGSGTRLTVV.